This TCR beta chain was found in a study of identical twins. Findings of the study overall: Zero-insertion analyses could be partly confounded by invariant MAIT and iNKT cells.

There were only healthy Caucasians among the donors. Trimming took 5 bases from V and 9 from J; bases not matched to a gene: 6. Germline V gene lookup returns CDR1 SGHTA and CDR2 FQGNSA. The CDR3 has 14 residues. This clonotype showed up just a few times. Its specificity is unknown. TCRdb called the 5' RACE reads again in MiXCR, with one record for every CDR3 protein. The data show hundreds of thousands of distinct CDR3 sequences, 8.5% to 9.5% seen once. This sample was also put to use in a study of yellow fever vaccine responses in identical twins.

Sequencing was carried out using PBMCs. The gene calls are TRBV7-2 and TRBJ2-1, with 11 bases that match TRBD1. The clonotype comes from a woman between 18 and 30 years old in good health. The CDR3 reads CASSTGQGVTEQFF. CDR3 DNA: TGTGCCAGCAGCACGGGACAGGGGGTCACTGAGCAGTTCTTC.